This T cell receptor (beta chain) emerged from a study of OX40 agonist ivuxolimab in advanced cancers. Study-wide results and caveats: Determination of antigen specificity was not performed for the expanded peripheral T cells. The CD4+ and CD8+ T cells in the blood had expanded clonally by week 6 at 0.1 to 3.0 mg/kg.

The CDR3 is 15 amino acids. The V end lost 4 bases, the J end lost 5 bases, and 15 bases lay between the germline ends. The germline gives CDR1 LGHNT, CDR2 FRNRAP. Of note for this clone: Antigen unknown.

Profiling relied on immunoSEQ multiplex PCR, and the TCRdb table lists in-frame clones only, not all of them. The table has about 45,000 clones, more than 65% seen once. If patients had autoimmune disease history or systemic immunosuppression, they were excluded. This receptor was obtained from an adult with an advanced solid tumor such as melanoma, head and neck, liver or kidney cancer. The sequenced sample was CD4+ or CD8+ T cells sorted from blood, obtained in a trial of the OX40 agonist ivuxolimab. The chain is built from TRBV12-5 and TRBJ2-1; D uncertain. The CDR3 DNA follows: TGTGCTAGTGGTTCTCCTACCCTAGAACACAATGAGCAGTTCTTC. Translated, it gives CASGSPTLEHNEQFF.